What follows describes a single TCR beta chain. This clone has just one count. Which antigen it targets is not known. Base qualities were left out, and no much larger clone turns up one base away. The sample originates from a study of blood T cell repertoires in COVID-19 (dated by TCRdb to between 2020 and 2021). Notes on the research overall: Samples from collaborators originated in the United States, Italy and Spain and spanned both the acute and convalescent phases of COVID-19. The material from the prospective study consisted of cDNA or gDNA derived from T cells, B-cell-depleted T cells, or PBMCs. Subjects who had been exposed to COVID-19, were actively infected with it, or had recovered from it provided the deeply sampled blood TCRbeta repertoires that made up the dataset. A freely available public database, intended as a resource for researchers studying the immune response to SARS-CoV-2, is where the repertoires were released. Samples were obtained from the ongoing ImmuneRACE study (first 160 participants) and from roughly 1,300 subjects provided by 6 global collaborators. A de-identified subject ID, COVID-19 status, age in years and sex were almost always included in the sample metadata. Where available, HLA class I and class II types were obtained from metadata supplied by the sample provider rather than from assay-based typing. Summary of the overall study and its limitations: Clinical and demographic metadata were provided uncurated, with the amount varying by source and participant.

Participants in the prospective study were aged roughly 18 to 100 years, lived in 24 United States geographic areas, and enrolled through a virtual design. In the prospective study, cohorts were assigned on the basis of participant-reported clinical history obtained from a screening survey and a study questionnaire. In the prospective study, mobile phlebotomists collected whole blood, serum and a nasopharyngeal or oropharyngeal swab from each participant. Prospective study participants could optionally give additional blood draws and questionnaires over an approximately 2-month period. Before DNA extraction, blood samples from the prospective study were shipped at room temperature or frozen. The immunoSEQ Assay, a bias-controlled multiplex PCR, was used to amplify TCRbeta CDR3 regions from genomic DNA. The study's processing was this. Within the assay, amplification of reference gene primers was used to estimate how many nucleated cells each sample contained. Sequence reads were collapsed and filtered to measure the absolute abundance of every unique TCRbeta CDR3 rearrangement. For each sample, productive Simpson clonality was calculated as the square root of Simpson's diversity index over productive rearrangements. TCRdb provides this immuneACCESS table in a form limited to in-frame rearrangements. Some clones are lacking; in checked studies, under half of them reflect an unresolved V gene, and why the rest are absent is not known. The DNA was the basis for D and trimming; V, J and clone size are from that table. The sample contains under 400,000 clones, 70% to 90% of them found a single time. Of the sample, about 4.2% is held by the ten largest clones.

After removal of 2 bases from V and 5 bases from J, the junction retains 3 bases not matched to a gene. Taken from the germline V gene, the CDR1 and CDR2 loops are SGHDT and YYEEEE. The CDR3 has 14 amino acids, counting the end cysteine and phenylalanine. CDR3 DNA is the only sequence kept; it has 42 bases, read in frame from the first base. Rearrangement joined TRBV5-6 to TRBJ1-5; TRBD1 matches 8 bases in the middle. Sequencing used PBMCs or T cells enriched from blood (not recorded which). The TCR sequence derives from a woman aged 40-49 years with acute COVID-19. The CDR3 protein: CASSFSGGHQPQHF. The DNA sequence is given as TGTGCCAGCAGCTTTTCAGGGGGCCATCAGCCCCAGCATTTT.